The sequence of this TCR beta chain was determined in a study of patients and donors after allogeneic stem cell transplantation. V was trimmed by 6 bases and J by 0 bases, leaving 11 bases between them. Germline CDR1 is MNHNS and CDR2 is SASEGT. The CDR3 extends over 14 amino acids. One entry per CDR3 protein results from TCRdb running MiXCR on the RT-PCR reads. The sample lists roughly 880,000 distinct CDR3 sequences, roughly 18% seen once, with 5.5% to 6.5% in the top ten. Sequenced material: blood, either unsorted or a sorted T cell fraction (not recorded which). J is TRBJ1-1 and V is TRBV6-1, with D perhaps matching TRBD1 (5 bases). This TCR was recovered from a human donor who was either an allogeneic HSCT recipient or a stem cell or donor lymphocyte infusion donor (not recorded which). It is not recorded whose cells these are; they may come from a transplant donor. In DNA, the CDR3 is TGTGCCAGCAGCCAGGGATCCATGAACACTGAAGCTTTCTTT. It encodes CASSQGSMNTEAFF.